The entry below describes one T cell receptor beta chain. The sample originates from a study of control samples from healthy donors and cancer patients. The CDR3 sequence is 15 residues long. Trimming removed 1 base at V and 4 bases at J, with 13 bases between. Looked up from germline, CDR1 is SEHNR and CDR2 is FQNEAQ (reference sequence). Only in-frame clones appear in the TCRdb table, and some are missing; sequencing was by immunoSEQ multiplex PCR. The table records about 140,000 clones, 91% of them present only once. The material sequenced was blood. The chain combines TRBV7-9 with TRBJ1-1; D possibly corresponds to TRBD1 (5 bases). The receptor comes from a man younger than 35 in good health. CDR3 loop: CASSLGSGLGTEAFF. In DNA, the CDR3 is TGTGCCAGCAGCTTAGGATCAGGGCTAGGCACTGAAGCTTTCTTT. Using reference TRBV7-9 and TRBJ1-1 for the parts outside the CDR3, the full variable domain is DTGVSQNPRHKITKRGQNVTFRCDPISEHNRLYWYRQTLGQGPEFLTYFQNEAQLEKSRLLSDRFSAERPKGSFSTLEIQRTEQGDSAMYLCASSLGSGLGTEAFFGQGTRLTVV.